The rows below give T cell receptor beta chains drawn from one sample of a study of shared clonotypes between healthy human individuals. Libraries were prepared by immunoSEQ multiplex PCR; TCRdb keeps only in-frame clonotypes and omits some of them. The table shows about a million clones, with roughly 80% occurring only once. The sequencing sample was made of memory CD4+ T cells from PBMCs. The receptors were gathered from a man aged 18 to 29 in good health. Some clones in this sample may be carry-over from other donors' samples. Both conserved end residues are part of each CDR3. The order of the fields is J gene, clone size, D gene, V gene, CDR3 DNA, CDR3 protein. The D gene is left open where the match is weak. Size values are once, few and many counts, or a class for expanded clones, and some rows have none.

j_gene: TRBJ2-7
abundance: .
d_gene: TRBD1
v_gene: TRBV5-1
CDR3nt: TGCGCCAGCAGCGAAGCTCCGGGACAGGGGTACGAGCAGTACTTC
CDR3aa: CASSEAPGQGYEQYF

j_gene: TRBJ2-3
abundance: .
d_gene: .
v_gene: TRBV19
CDR3nt: TGTGCCAGTAGTACCACTTTCTCAGATACGCAGTATTTT
CDR3aa: CASSTTFSDTQYF

j_gene: TRBJ1-4
abundance: .
d_gene: .
v_gene: TRBV6-5
CDR3nt: TGTGCCAGCAGTTACCGCGGTGGGAATGAAAAACTGTTTTTT
CDR3aa: CASSYRGGNEKLFF

j_gene: TRBJ2-3
abundance: few
d_gene: .
v_gene: TRBV28
CDR3nt: TGTGCCAGCAGTTTATCCCCAGATACGCAGTATTTT
CDR3aa: CASSLSPDTQYF

j_gene: TRBJ1-5
abundance: few
d_gene: .
v_gene: TRBV2
CDR3nt: TGTGCCAGCAGTGGAGGTCTAGCGGATCAGCCCCAGCATTTT
CDR3aa: CASSGGLADQPQHF

j_gene: TRBJ1-4
abundance: .
d_gene: .
v_gene: TRBV5-1
CDR3nt: TGCGCCAGCAGCTTGGATCTCGAAAAACTGTTTTTT
CDR3aa: CASSLDLEKLFF

j_gene: TRBJ1-1
abundance: .
d_gene: .
v_gene: TRBV12-5
CDR3nt: TGTGCTAGTGGTTTGGCACCGGGACCGGCGAACACTGAAGCTTTCTTT
CDR3aa: CASGLAPGPANTEAFF

j_gene: TRBJ2-5
abundance: .
d_gene: .
v_gene: TRBV5-1
CDR3nt: TGCGCCAGCAGCTTGACCCGGGAAGAGACCCAGTACTTC
CDR3aa: CASSLTREETQYF

j_gene: TRBJ1-1
abundance: .
d_gene: .
v_gene: TRBV4-3
CDR3nt: TGCGCCAGCAGCCAAGATTACACTGAAGCTTTCTTT
CDR3aa: CASSQDYTEAFF

j_gene: TRBJ2-7
abundance: .
d_gene: TRBD2
v_gene: TRBV27
CDR3nt: TGTGCCAGCAGGCTTAGCGGGGGGACCTCCTACGAGCAGTACTTC
CDR3aa: CASRLSGGTSYEQYF

j_gene: TRBJ1-1
abundance: .
d_gene: TRBD1
v_gene: TRBV28
CDR3nt: TGTGCCAGCAGTTCCATATGGGACAGGAGAACTGAAGCTTTCTTT
CDR3aa: CASSSIWDRRTEAFF

j_gene: TRBJ2-5
abundance: .
d_gene: TRBD2
v_gene: TRBV6-5
CDR3nt: TGTGCCAGCAGGCGACTAGCGGTTGAAGAGACCCAGTACTTC
CDR3aa: CASRRLAVEETQYF

j_gene: TRBJ2-7
abundance: many
d_gene: .
v_gene: TRBV2
CDR3nt: TGTGCCAGCAGTGATTACGGATACGAGCAGTACTTC
CDR3aa: CASSDYGYEQYF

j_gene: TRBJ2-2
abundance: .
d_gene: .
v_gene: TRBV9
CDR3nt: TGTGCCAGCAGCCCCTCCACATTTTCTGGGGTTCCCGGGGAGCTGTTTTTT
CDR3aa: CASSPSTFSGVPGELFF

j_gene: TRBJ1-2
abundance: .
d_gene: .
v_gene: TRBV28
CDR3nt: TGTGCCAGCACGACAAGCCGCAACTATGGCTACACCTTC
CDR3aa: CASTTSRNYGYTF

j_gene: TRBJ2-7
abundance: .
d_gene: .
v_gene: TRBV20-1
CDR3nt: TGCAGTGCCGCGCCGGAGTACGAGCAGTACTTC
CDR3aa: CSAAPEYEQYF

j_gene: TRBJ2-7
abundance: .
d_gene: TRBD1
v_gene: TRBV30
CDR3nt: TGTGCCTGGAAGGGGAAAGGGGGCGGCTCCTACGAGCAGTACTTC
CDR3aa: CAWKGKGGGSYEQYF

j_gene: TRBJ1-2
abundance: .
d_gene: TRBD1
v_gene: TRBV30
CDR3nt: TGTGCCTGGAGTGGTGTCGGCGGGACAGTCTATGGCCACACCTTC
CDR3aa: CAWSGVGGTVYGHTF

j_gene: TRBJ2-7
abundance: .
d_gene: .
v_gene: TRBV18
CDR3nt: TGTGCCAGCTCACCACTCCTGGCTGGCGAGCAGTACTTC
CDR3aa: CASSPLLAGEQYF

j_gene: TRBJ2-2
abundance: .
d_gene: TRBD2
v_gene: TRBV6-1
CDR3nt: TGTGCCAGCAGTGAAACTAGCGGGAAGGGCGGGGAGCTGTTTTTT
CDR3aa: CASSETSGKGGELFF

j_gene: TRBJ2-6
abundance: .
d_gene: .
v_gene: TRBV28
CDR3nt: TGTGCCAGCAGCGTCATAGATTCCCGGGCCAACGTCCTGACTTTC
CDR3aa: CASSVIDSRANVLTF

j_gene: TRBJ2-7
abundance: .
d_gene: .
v_gene: TRBV29-1
CDR3nt: TGCAGCGTTGAAATGGGCTTGGGCTACGAGCAGTACTTC
CDR3aa: CSVEMGLGYEQYF

j_gene: TRBJ1-1
abundance: .
d_gene: .
v_gene: TRBV7-8
CDR3nt: TGTGCCAGCAGCTCCCATACGCGACAGTCGAACACTGAAGCTTTCTTT
CDR3aa: CASSSHTRQSNTEAFF

j_gene: TRBJ2-2
abundance: .
d_gene: .
v_gene: TRBV5-1
CDR3nt: TGCGCCAGCAGCTTGGGACAGGAGGCCGGGGAGCTGTTTTTT
CDR3aa: CASSLGQEAGELFF

j_gene: TRBJ1-3
abundance: .
d_gene: .
v_gene: TRBV6-4
CDR3nt: TGTGCCAGCAGTGGACTACAGACAGGCAGGGGAAACACCATATATTTT
CDR3aa: CASSGLQTGRGNTIYF

j_gene: TRBJ2-4
abundance: .
d_gene: TRBD2
v_gene: TRBV5-1
CDR3nt: TGCGCCAGCAGGCGCGTCCTAGCGGGAAACATTCAGTACTTC
CDR3aa: CASRRVLAGNIQYF

j_gene: TRBJ1-4
abundance: .
d_gene: .
v_gene: TRBV7-9
CDR3nt: TGTGCCAGCAGCTCCGGGACGGCGGGTGAAAAACTGTTTTTT
CDR3aa: CASSSGTAGEKLFF

j_gene: TRBJ2-3
abundance: .
d_gene: .
v_gene: TRBV19
CDR3nt: TGTGCCAGTAGTAGGGGGGAGGCTTATAGCACAGATACGCAGTATTTT
CDR3aa: CASSRGEAYSTDTQYF

j_gene: TRBJ2-5
abundance: .
d_gene: TRBD1
v_gene: TRBV6-1
CDR3nt: TGTGCCAGCAGAGACAGGGGTGGTCAAGAGACCCAGTACTTC
CDR3aa: CASRDRGGQETQYF

j_gene: TRBJ1-3
abundance: .
d_gene: .
v_gene: TRBV18
CDR3nt: TGTGCCAGCTCACCTAACTCTGGAAACACCATATATTTT
CDR3aa: CASSPNSGNTIYF

j_gene: TRBJ2-1
abundance: .
d_gene: .
v_gene: TRBV11-3
CDR3nt: TGTGCCAGCAGCTTAAGGGGGGGGCTAGCAGGGCATGAGCAGTTCTTC
CDR3aa: CASSLRGGLAGHEQFF

j_gene: TRBJ2-2
abundance: .
d_gene: .
v_gene: TRBV30
CDR3nt: TGTGCCTGGAATGGGCAGAACACCGGGGAGCTGTTTTTT
CDR3aa: CAWNGQNTGELFF

j_gene: TRBJ2-1
abundance: .
d_gene: TRBD2
v_gene: TRBV6-5
CDR3nt: TGTGCCAGCAGTTACCAGGTTAGCGGGAACTACAATGAGCAGTTCTTC
CDR3aa: CASSYQVSGNYNEQFF

j_gene: TRBJ2-5
abundance: .
d_gene: .
v_gene: TRBV5-1
CDR3nt: TGCGCCAGCAGCTCAGACCGGGACCACCAAGAGACCCAGTACTTC
CDR3aa: CASSSDRDHQETQYF

j_gene: TRBJ2-7
abundance: .
d_gene: .
v_gene: TRBV7-9
CDR3nt: TGTGCCAGCAGCTGGGGGGACAGATACGAGCAGTACTTC
CDR3aa: CASSWGDRYEQYF

j_gene: TRBJ1-5
abundance: .
d_gene: .
v_gene: TRBV30
CDR3nt: TGTGCCTGGAGTGTTATCGGCTTCCTCAAGCCCCAGCATTTT
CDR3aa: CAWSVIGFLKPQHF

j_gene: TRBJ1-5
abundance: .
d_gene: .
v_gene: TRBV2
CDR3nt: TGTGCCAGCAGTGTATCAGGCAATCAGCCCCAGCATTTT
CDR3aa: CASSVSGNQPQHF

j_gene: TRBJ1-5
abundance: .
d_gene: .
v_gene: TRBV19
CDR3nt: TGTGCCAGTAGTTTGATGGGGGCAAGGCAGCCCCAGCATTTT
CDR3aa: CASSLMGARQPQHF

j_gene: TRBJ2-2
abundance: once
d_gene: .
v_gene: TRBV16
CDR3nt: TGTGCCAGCAGCCAATCCAGCACCGGGGAGCTGTTTTTT
CDR3aa: CASSQSSTGELFF

j_gene: TRBJ1-1
abundance: .
d_gene: .
v_gene: TRBV5-4
CDR3nt: TGTGCCAGCATCCCTCCAGGACAAGTGAACACTGAAGCTTTCTTT
CDR3aa: CASIPPGQVNTEAFF

j_gene: TRBJ2-1
abundance: .
d_gene: .
v_gene: TRBV6-5
CDR3nt: TGTGCCAGCAGTTATAGTGCAGACTCCTACAATGAGCAGTTCTTC
CDR3aa: CASSYSADSYNEQFF

j_gene: TRBJ2-3
abundance: .
d_gene: TRBD1
v_gene: TRBV28
CDR3nt: TGTGCCAGCAGTCCGGGCGGACAGGGTTTGGATACGCAGTATTTT
CDR3aa: CASSPGGQGLDTQYF

j_gene: TRBJ1-1
abundance: .
d_gene: .
v_gene: TRBV14
CDR3nt: TGTGCCAGCAGCCAAGACCCCCACTGGACCACTGAAGCTTTCTTT
CDR3aa: CASSQDPHWTTEAFF

j_gene: TRBJ2-1
abundance: .
d_gene: TRBD2
v_gene: TRBV2
CDR3nt: TGTGCCAGCCTCGGACTAGCGGGTTACAATGAGCAGTTCTTC
CDR3aa: CASLGLAGYNEQFF

j_gene: TRBJ1-5
abundance: .
d_gene: .
v_gene: TRBV28
CDR3nt: TGTGCCAACAGTTTAACGCCCACCCAGCCCCAGCATTTT
CDR3aa: CANSLTPTQPQHF

j_gene: TRBJ2-2
abundance: .
d_gene: .
v_gene: TRBV5-4
CDR3nt: TGTGCCAGCAGCTCAATCCACACCGGGGAGCTGTTTTTT
CDR3aa: CASSSIHTGELFF

j_gene: TRBJ1-2
abundance: .
d_gene: .
v_gene: TRBV4-2
CDR3nt: TGTGCCAGCAGCCAAGACAGGGGACCAGGGGTGGCCGACACCTTC
CDR3aa: CASSQDRGPGVADTF

j_gene: TRBJ2-3
abundance: .
d_gene: .
v_gene: TRBV7-9
CDR3nt: TGTGCCAGCAGCTTAGATTCAGGGCAGCCTACGCAGTATTTT
CDR3aa: CASSLDSGQPTQYF

j_gene: TRBJ2-1
abundance: few
d_gene: TRBD1
v_gene: TRBV27
CDR3nt: TGTGCCAGCAGGGTCCGGGACAGGTCCTACAATGAGCAGTTCTTC
CDR3aa: CASRVRDRSYNEQFF

j_gene: TRBJ2-7
abundance: .
d_gene: TRBD2
v_gene: TRBV11-1
CDR3nt: TGTGCCAGCAGCCGACTCGGACTAGCGGTTTCCTACGAGCAGTACTTC
CDR3aa: CASSRLGLAVSYEQYF

j_gene: TRBJ2-7
abundance: .
d_gene: TRBD2
v_gene: TRBV7-2
CDR3nt: TGTGCCAGCAGCAAACAAGGGACTACCGGATACGAGCAGTACTTC
CDR3aa: CASSKQGTTGYEQYF

j_gene: TRBJ2-5
abundance: .
d_gene: .
v_gene: TRBV10-2
CDR3nt: TGCGCCAGCAGACTAGGAGGCGAGGAGACCCAGTACTTC
CDR3aa: CASRLGGEETQYF

j_gene: TRBJ2-1
abundance: .
d_gene: TRBD2
v_gene: TRBV7-2
CDR3nt: TGTGCCAGCAGCCCTAGCGGGGGAGGTTACAATGAGCAGTTCTTC
CDR3aa: CASSPSGGGYNEQFF